These 20 T cell receptor beta chains originate from one sample sequenced in a study of glioma-infiltrating T cells. TCR alpha and beta CDR3 regions were amplified from RNA using iRepertoire nested multiplex PCR. MiXCR, applied by TCRdb to the multiplex PCR reads, yields one record per CDR3 protein. Of over 100,000 distinct CDR3 sequences in the sample, less than 30% were seen once. Sequencing was performed on glioma tissue, nonneoplastic brain tissue, or PBMCs (not recorded which). Receptors originate from a human donor with low-grade glioma or glioblastoma, undergoing nonglioma brain surgery, or in good health (not recorded which).

This clonotype was found many times. The chain's CDR3 is CASSYRVPSYNSPLHF. CDR3 DNA: TGTGCCAGCAGCTACAGGGTTCCCTCCTATAATTCACCCCTCCACTTT. The chain employs TRBV27 and TRBJ1-6, with a possible D match to TRBD1 (6 bases). Looked up from germline, CDR1 is MNHEY and CDR2 is SMNVEV (reference sequence). Between the trimmed V and J ends, which lost 6 bases and 0 bases, there was a span of 12 bases. The CDR3 contains 16 residues.

This clonotype was observed many times. The chain recombines TRBV19 with TRBJ1-1; weak D call: TRBD1 (5 bases). CDR3 length equals 14 residues. V lost 5 bases to trimming and J lost 5 bases, with 15 bases between them. Germline V gives CDR1 LNHDA, CDR2 SQIVND (reference sequence). CDR3 amino acids: CASSVQGDGTEAFF. For the CDR3, the DNA is TGTGCCAGTAGTGTCCAGGGAGATGGTACTGAAGCTTTCTTT.

On this clonotype: This may be a read error, as it is one base from a much larger clone. The rearrangement joins TRBV29-1 to TRBJ2-1; 7 bases agree with TRBD2. V shed 6 bases and J 6 bases; nucleotides not matched to a gene: 17. The CDR3 is 16 residues long. Germline CDR1 SQVTM, CDR2 ANQGSEA. CDR3 sequence reads: CSVGPFLAEISNEQFF. CDR3 DNA: TGCAGCGTGGGGCCCTTCCTAGCGGAAATTTCCAATGAGCAGTTCTTC.

The chain has TRBV11-2 and TRBJ2-1; TRBD1 matches 9 bases. The junction had 8 bases not matched to a gene; V was cut back by 2 bases and J by 9 bases. Germline values: CDR1 SGHAT, CDR2 FQNNGV. The CDR3 runs to 15 residues. CDR3: CASSLRQGVLGEQFF. CDR3 nucleotide sequence: TGTGCCAGCAGCTTAAGACAGGGGGTATTAGGTGAGCAGTTCTTC.

As concerns this clonotype: A much larger clonotype is one base distant, so this may be a read error. V usage is TRBV7-9 and J usage is TRBJ1-2; perhaps TRBD1 as D (5 bases). Germline-derived CDR1 and CDR2 are SEHNR and FQNEAQ (reference sequence). The CDR3 is made up of 14 amino acids. With 0 bases removed from V and 4 bases from J, the gap between germline ends came to 9 bases. The CDR3 DNA is TGTGCCAGCAGCTTAGCAGAGGGACGCTATGGCTACACCTTC. It translates to CASSLAEGRYGYTF.

This clonotype was seen ten or more times. CDR3 nucleotides: TGTGCCAGCAGTGAAATGACATCCCAAGAGACCCAGTACTTC. This translates into CASSEMTSQETQYF. V is TRBV25-1 and J is TRBJ2-5; D gene unclear. Germline V gives CDR1 MGHDK, CDR2 SYGVNS. This CDR3 spans 14 amino acids. V shed 2 bases and J shed 1 base, with 8 bases lying between them. The whole variable domain, remainder taken from reference TRBV25-1 and TRBJ2-5, is EADIYQTPRYLVIGTGKKITLECSQTMGHDKMYWYQQDPGMELHLIHYSYGVNSTEKGDLSSESTVSRIRTEHFPLTLESARPSHTSQYLCASSEMTSQETQYFGPGTRLLVL.

This clonotype has at least ten counts. The V gene is TRBV5-1, the J gene TRBJ1-1, with D uncertain. Germline V lookup: CDR1 SGHRS, CDR2 YFSETQ. The CDR3 is 15 residues long. Trimming stripped 4 bases from V and 0 bases from J, with 13 bases between. CDR3 amino acids: CASSREAGLNTEAFF. CDR3 nucleotides: TGCGCCAGCAGCCGGGAGGCAGGATTGAACACTGAAGCTTTCTTT.

This rearrangement joins TRBV2 to TRBJ2-1; 12 nucleotides match TRBD2. The CDR3 is 13 amino acids. Germline V gene sequence: CDR1 SNHLY, CDR2 FYNNEI. Trimming took 7 bases from V and 5 from J; bases not matched to a gene: 0. Written as DNA, the CDR3 is TGTGCCAGCACTAGCGGGAGGGACAATGAGCAGTTCTTC. This translates into CASTSGRDNEQFF.

V and J are TRBV5-1 and TRBJ2-5; 7 bases line up with TRBD1. The germline CDR1 and CDR2 sequences are SGHRS and YFSETQ. The V gene end was trimmed by 4 bases and the J gene end by 0 bases; junction bases not matched to a gene: 6. The CDR3 spans 15 residues. In DNA form, the CDR3 reads TGCGCCAGCAGCACCGGGACAGTGTACCAAGAGACCCAGTACTTC. Translating gives CASSTGTVYQETQYF.

This clonotype occurred many times. This sequence joins TRBV7-6 and TRBJ2-7; tentative D call: TRBD1 (5 bases). The germline V gene has CDR1 SGHVS and CDR2 FNYEAQ. V was pared by 1 base and J by 5 bases, with 15 bases between. This CDR3 is built from 15 residues. The CDR3 nucleotides read TGTGCCAGCAGCTTAGTGATGGCACAGGCCCACGAGCAGTACTTC. Its protein product is CASSLVMAQAHEQYF. Looking up the rest from reference TRBV7-6 and TRBJ2-7 gives the full variable domain: GAGVSQSPRYKVTKRGQDVALRCDPISGHVSLYWYRQALGQGPEFLTYFNYEAQQDKSGLPNDRFSAERPEGSISTLTIQRTEQRDSAMYRCASSLVMAQAHEQYFGPGTRLTVT.

This clonotype was recorded many times. The gene calls are TRBV4-1 and TRBJ2-7, with 7 bases aligning to TRBD1. From germline, CDR1 is MGHRA and CDR2 YSYEKL. Germline trimming cut 4 bases from V and 3 bases from J; bases unmatched to any gene: 9. CDR3 length: 15 residues. This chain's CDR3 is CASSPYGTAIYEQYF. The CDR3 coding sequence is TGCGCCAGCAGCCCCTATGGGACAGCGATCTACGAGCAGTACTTC.

J is TRBJ2-5 and V is TRBV7-9, with 7 bases that match TRBD1. CDR1 and CDR2 (germline): SEHNR, FQNEAQ (reference sequence). The CDR3 covers 16 residues. Trimming took 1 base from V and 2 from J; bases not matched to a gene: 7. DNA of the CDR3: TGTGCCAGCAGCTTAGTAGGGACAGACTCGCAAGAGACCCAGTACTTC. It yields the protein CASSLVGTDSQETQYF. Full variable domain (rest looked up from reference TRBV7-9 and TRBJ2-5): DTGVSQNPRHKITKRGQNVTFRCDPISEHNRLYWYRQTLGQGPEFLTYFQNEAQLEKSRLLSDRFSAERPKGSFSTLEIQRTEQGDSAMYLCASSLVGTDSQETQYFGPGTRLLVL.

For this clonotype: A much larger clone lies a single base off, so this may be a read error. The chain employs TRBV28 and TRBJ2-1; TRBD1 matches 7 bases. There are 15 residues in the CDR3. CDR1 is MDHEN and CDR2 is SYDVKM in the germline V gene. DNA of the CDR3: TGTGCCGGCAGTTCGTCGACAGGGAGTTGGGATGAGCAGTTCTTC. Its translation: CAGSSSTGSWDEQFF.

V is TRBV7-2 and J is TRBJ2-3; a possible D gene is TRBD2 (5 bases). V was pared by 1 base and J by 1 base, with 9 bases between. Germline CDR1 is SGHTA and CDR2 is FQGNSA. The CDR3 spans 15 residues. The CDR3 loop reads CASSLVRAGTDTQYF. The CDR3 nucleotides are TGTGCCAGCAGCTTAGTGCGGGCAGGCACAGATACGCAGTATTTT. Drawing the rest from reference TRBV7-2 and TRBJ2-3, the complete variable domain is GAGVSQSPSNKVTEKGKDVELRCDPISGHTALYWYRQSLGQGLEFLIYFQGNSAPDKSGLPSDRFSAERTGGSVSTLTIQRTQQEDSAVYLCASSLVRAGTDTQYFGPGTRLTVL.

The chain employs TRBV27 and TRBJ1-3; D is ambiguous. Germline CDR1 is MNHEY and CDR2 is SMNVEV (reference sequence). The CDR3 sequence is 15 residues long. Trimming took 3 bases from V and 9 from J, leaving 18 bases between them. Written as DNA, the CDR3 is TGTGCCAGCAGTTTGGGCGGTACCTCTGTAACCACCATATATTTT. The encoded protein is CASSLGGTSVTTIYF.

There are many counts of this clonotype. The chain carries TRBV19 and TRBJ2-1; TRBD1 is a possible D gene (6 bases). Germline loops: CDR1 LNHDA, CDR2 SQIVND (reference sequence). Trimming stripped 7 bases from V and 3 bases from J, with 10 bases between. CDR3 length equals 13 residues. This chain's CDR3 is CASKGDNYNEQFF. DNA for the CDR3: TGTGCCAGTAAAGGGGACAACTACAATGAGCAGTTCTTC.

A remark on this clonotype: A much larger clone lies a single base off, so this may be a read error. This rearrangement joins TRBV7-9 to TRBJ2-5; D might be TRBD2 (6 bases). Germline V gives CDR1 SEHNR, CDR2 FQNEAQ (reference sequence). CDR3 size: 15 residues. The CDR3 loop reads CASTGGDARVENQYF. CDR3 bases: TGTGCCAGCACCGGAGGGGATGCCCGGGTAGAGAACCAGTACTTC. The complete variable domain, with remaining parts taken from reference TRBV7-9 and TRBJ2-5, reads DTGVSQNPRHKITKRGQNVTFRCDPISEHNRLYWYRQTLGQGPEFLTYFQNEAQLEKSRLLSDRFSAERPKGSFSTLEIQRTEQGDSAMYLCASTGGDARVENQYFGPGTRLLVL.

This clonotype occurred many times. The chain uses TRBV7-9 and TRBJ1-1, with D perhaps TRBD1 (6 bases). Trimming took 7 bases from V and 0 from J, leaving 12 bases between them. The CDR3 sequence is 14 residues long. Per germline, CDR1 SEHNR and CDR2 FQNEAQ (reference sequence). This CDR3 reads CASIDRQMNTEAFF. The CDR3 DNA reads as TGTGCCAGCATAGACAGGCAGATGAACACTGAAGCTTTCTTT. Looking up the rest from reference TRBV7-9 and TRBJ1-1 gives the full variable domain: DTGVSQNPRHKITKRGQNVTFRCDPISEHNRLYWYRQTLGQGPEFLTYFQNEAQLEKSRLLSDRFSAERPKGSFSTLEIQRTEQGDSAMYLCASIDRQMNTEAFFGQGTRLTVV.

Ten or more counts support this clonotype. This may be a read error: a much more frequent sequence differs by one nucleotide. J is TRBJ1-6 and V is TRBV20-1; D perhaps matches TRBD1 (5 bases). Trimming shortened V by 6 bases and J by 8 bases, and 17 bases separated the two germline ends. This CDR3 region has 14 residues. Germline assignment: CDR1 DFQATT and CDR2 SNEGSKA (reference sequence). CDR3 nucleotides: TGCAGTGCCCGGCGGGGAACGGGGGATTCACCCCTCCACTTT. It is translated as CSARRGTGDSPLHF.

There are many counts of this clonotype. The chain links TRBV25-1 to TRBJ2-5; 10 bases agree with TRBD1. Germline CDR1 MGHDK, CDR2 SYGVNS. With V trimmed by 7 bases and J by 5 bases, 13 bases remained unmatched. The CDR3 length is 16 residues. The CDR3 DNA is TGTGCCAGCATCCCCTTCGGGACAGGGGTTTGTGAGACCCAGTACTTC. Protein: CASIPFGTGVCETQYF.